A selection of T cell receptor beta chains follows, all from one sample in a study of OX40 agonist ivuxolimab in advanced cancers. Measured with immunoSEQ multiplex PCR; TCRdb has only the in-frame clones, and not every one. The data contain tens of thousands of clones, 85% of them singletons. Sample: CD4+ or CD8+ T cells sorted from blood, taken in a trial of the OX40 agonist ivuxolimab. These receptors all come from an adult with an advanced solid tumor such as melanoma, head and neck, liver or kidney cancer. CDR3s include the opening cysteine and the closing phenylalanine or tryptophan. The D gene is left open where the match is weak. The size field is filled for only some rows; it gives once, few, many or a size class.

CDR3nt: TGTGCCAGCAGCTTCGACCCCCCCGACGAGCAGTACTTC
CDR3aa: CASSFDPPDEQYF
j_gene: TRBJ2-7
abundance: NA
d_gene: NA
v_gene: TRBV5-4

CDR3nt: TGTGCCAGCAGCTTCTCTCGACCAGGGGGAATGAACACTGAAGCTTTCTTT
CDR3aa: CASSFSRPGGMNTEAFF
j_gene: TRBJ1-1
abundance: NA
d_gene: TRBD1
v_gene: TRBV7-9

CDR3nt: TGTGCCAGCAGCGTAGAACAGGGGGGGAACTATGGCTACACCTTC
CDR3aa: CASSVEQGGNYGYTF
j_gene: TRBJ1-2
abundance: NA
d_gene: TRBD1
v_gene: TRBV9

CDR3nt: TGTGCCAGCAGCATGGGACAGGGGAAGGCCAATGAGCAGTTCTTC
CDR3aa: CASSMGQGKANEQFF
j_gene: TRBJ2-1
abundance: few
d_gene: TRBD1
v_gene: TRBV7-7

CDR3nt: TGTGCCAGCATTACGCTAGGACGGAACTATGGCTACACCTTC
CDR3aa: CASITLGRNYGYTF
j_gene: TRBJ1-2
abundance: few
d_gene: NA
v_gene: TRBV28

CDR3nt: TGTGCCAGCAGGTGGACTAGCGATAGCACAGATACGCAGTATTTT
CDR3aa: CASRWTSDSTDTQYF
j_gene: TRBJ2-3
abundance: NA
d_gene: TRBD2
v_gene: TRBV6-5

CDR3nt: TGCAGTGCCGAGGGGGGCTATGGCTACACCTTC
CDR3aa: CSAEGGYGYTF
j_gene: TRBJ1-2
abundance: once
d_gene: NA
v_gene: TRBV20-1

CDR3nt: TGCGCCAGCAGCTCACTAGCGGGGGCCACAGATACGCAGTATTTT
CDR3aa: CASSSLAGATDTQYF
j_gene: TRBJ2-3
abundance: few
d_gene: TRBD2
v_gene: TRBV5-1

CDR3nt: TGTGCCAGCAGTCCCACTCGGGGGGAAAAACTGTTTTTT
CDR3aa: CASSPTRGEKLFF
j_gene: TRBJ1-4
abundance: NA
d_gene: NA
v_gene: TRBV6-5

CDR3nt: TGTGCCAGCAGCTCCAATCACCTTGGGGGGGGCTGGGCCTACGAGCAGTACTTC
CDR3aa: CASSSNHLGGGWAYEQYF
j_gene: TRBJ2-7
abundance: NA
d_gene: NA
v_gene: TRBV12-1

CDR3nt: TGTGCCAGCAGTCCCCGCTTAAGCCCAGCGGGGACTTACGAGCAGTACTTC
CDR3aa: CASSPRLSPAGTYEQYF
j_gene: TRBJ2-7
abundance: NA
d_gene: TRBD2
v_gene: TRBV27

CDR3nt: TGTGCCACGGGGGGATTAGCGGGGTCGTACGAGCAGTACTTC
CDR3aa: CATGGLAGSYEQYF
j_gene: TRBJ2-7
abundance: NA
d_gene: TRBD2
v_gene: TRBV2

CDR3nt: TGTGCCAGCAGCCCCGCCTTCGGACTAGCTGGCTACGAGCAGTACTTC
CDR3aa: CASSPAFGLAGYEQYF
j_gene: TRBJ2-7
abundance: few
d_gene: TRBD2
v_gene: TRBV11-3

CDR3nt: TGTGCCAGCAGTTCCAGGGTGGGGGGTTCATACAATGAGCAGTTCTTC
CDR3aa: CASSSRVGGSYNEQFF
j_gene: TRBJ2-1
abundance: NA
d_gene: NA
v_gene: TRBV28

CDR3nt: TGTGCCAGCAGGACAGAGTTGAACACCGGGGAGCTGTTTTTT
CDR3aa: CASRTELNTGELFF
j_gene: TRBJ2-2
abundance: NA
d_gene: NA
v_gene: TRBV6-6

CDR3nt: TGTGCCACTTCGAGAACAGGGTATGGCTACACCTTC
CDR3aa: CATSRTGYGYTF
j_gene: TRBJ1-2
abundance: few
d_gene: NA
v_gene: TRBV25-1